This TCR beta chain is from a study of blood T cell repertoires in COVID-19. In the study overall: The study drew acute and convalescent COVID-19 samples from the United States, Italy and Spain. The analysed material was cDNA or gDNA that came from T cells, B-cell-depleted T cells, or PBMCs.

Original methodology: The assay estimated nucleated cells by amplifying reference gene primers. Using immunoSEQ multiplex PCR, the repertoire was profiled, and TCRdb retains in-frame clones only, with some absent. The V and J calls and the clone size are those of that table, but D and trimming were determined from the DNA. The sample lists about 130,000 clones; roughly 90% were seen once. The sequenced sample consisted of peripheral blood. This receptor was identified in a woman of 80 years or more with acute or convalescent COVID-19.

Here the CDR3 DNA reads TGTGCCAGCAGTGAAGAAAGGACTAGGTGGTATGAGCAGTTCTTC. Translated: CASSEERTRWYEQFF. The chain has TRBV6-4 and TRBJ2-1; 7 bases are shared with TRBD2. V was clipped by 3 bases and J by 8 bases; unmatched bases: 10. Germline lookup yields CDR1 MRHNA and CDR2 SNTAGT. The CDR3 consists of 15 residues.